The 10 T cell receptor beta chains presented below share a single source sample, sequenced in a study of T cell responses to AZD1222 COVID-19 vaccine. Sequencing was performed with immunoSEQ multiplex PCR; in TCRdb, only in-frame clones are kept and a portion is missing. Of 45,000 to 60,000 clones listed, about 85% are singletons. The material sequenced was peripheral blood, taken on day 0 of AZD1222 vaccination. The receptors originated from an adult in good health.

The chain's CDR3 is CASSPDTGTANTEAFF. Written as DNA, the CDR3 is TGCGCCAGCAGCCCGGATACCGGGACAGCGAACACTGAAGCTTTCTTT. The chain joins TRBV4-3 to TRBJ1-1; 7 bases fit TRBD1. Trimming at V came to 4 bases and at J to 1 base, leaving 9 bases not matched to a gene. Germline CDR1 LGHNA, CDR2 YSLEER. The CDR3 is 16 amino acids.

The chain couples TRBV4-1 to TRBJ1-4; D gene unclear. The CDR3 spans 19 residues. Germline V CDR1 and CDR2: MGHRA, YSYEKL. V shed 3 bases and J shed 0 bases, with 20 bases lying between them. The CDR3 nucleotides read TGCGCCAGCAGCCAGGGTCAACGACGGGCGGCGGCAACTAATGAAAAACTGTTTTTT. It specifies CASSQGQRRAAATNEKLFF.

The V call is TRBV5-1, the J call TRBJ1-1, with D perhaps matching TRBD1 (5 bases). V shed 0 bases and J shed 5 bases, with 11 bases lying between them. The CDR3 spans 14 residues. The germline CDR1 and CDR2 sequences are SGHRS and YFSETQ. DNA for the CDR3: TGCGCCAGCAGCTTGGAGGGGCACCCAACTGAAGCTTTCTTT. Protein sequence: CASSLEGHPTEAFF.

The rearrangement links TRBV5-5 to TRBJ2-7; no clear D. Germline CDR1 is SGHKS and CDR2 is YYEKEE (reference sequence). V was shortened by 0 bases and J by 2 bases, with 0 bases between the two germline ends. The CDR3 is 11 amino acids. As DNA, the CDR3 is TGTGCCAGCAGCTTGGCCTACGAGCAGTACTTC. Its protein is CASSLAYEQYF.

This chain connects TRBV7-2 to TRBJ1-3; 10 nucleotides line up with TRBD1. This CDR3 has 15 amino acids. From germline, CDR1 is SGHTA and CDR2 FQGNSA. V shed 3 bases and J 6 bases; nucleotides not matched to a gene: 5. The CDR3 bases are TGTGCCAGCAGCTTCGACAGGGGGCAGATAAACACCATATATTTT. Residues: CASSFDRGQINTIYF.

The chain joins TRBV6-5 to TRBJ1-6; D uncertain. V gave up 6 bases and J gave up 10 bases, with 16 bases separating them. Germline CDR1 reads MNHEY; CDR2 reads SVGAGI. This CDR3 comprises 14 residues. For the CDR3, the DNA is TGTGCCAGCAGCCGAATCGCCCTTTTCTCACCCCTCCACTTT. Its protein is CASSRIALFSPLHF.

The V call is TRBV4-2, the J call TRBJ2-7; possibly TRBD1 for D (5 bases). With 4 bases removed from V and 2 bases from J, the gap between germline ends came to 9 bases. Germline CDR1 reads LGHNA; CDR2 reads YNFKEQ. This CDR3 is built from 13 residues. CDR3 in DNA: TGTGCCAGCAGCCCCGGACAAGCCTACGAGCAGTACTTC. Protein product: CASSPGQAYEQYF.

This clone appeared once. The CDR3 reads CASSSGSRGNQPQHF. In DNA form, the CDR3 reads TGTGCCAGCAGCTCCGGGTCAAGGGGCAATCAGCCCCAGCATTTT. The V gene is TRBV7-8, the J gene TRBJ1-5; no clear D gene. Germline CDR1 reads SGHVS; CDR2 reads FQNEAQ. The ends were cut back, 4 bases at V and 2 bases at J, with 12 bases in the middle. The CDR3 runs to 15 residues.

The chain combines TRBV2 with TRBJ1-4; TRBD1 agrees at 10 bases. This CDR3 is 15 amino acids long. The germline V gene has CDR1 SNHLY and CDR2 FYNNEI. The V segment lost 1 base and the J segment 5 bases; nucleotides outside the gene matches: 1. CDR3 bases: TGTGCCAGCAGTGAAGGGGGACAGGGGAATGAAAAACTGTTTTTT. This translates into CASSEGGQGNEKLFF.

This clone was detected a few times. The DNA for the CDR3 is TGTGCCAGCAGTTTTGGATCCCTGGGGCAGTACTTC. Translating it yields CASSFGSLGQYF. The chain combines TRBV28 with TRBJ2-7; no clear D gene. Trimming removed 3 bases at V and 9 bases at J, with 12 bases between. The CDR3 runs to 12 residues. CDR1 and CDR2 from the germline V gene are MDHEN and SYDVKM.